This T cell receptor beta chain was found in a study of T cell responses to AZD1222 COVID-19 vaccine. Measured with immunoSEQ multiplex PCR; TCRdb has only the in-frame clones, and not every one. Of some 120,000 clones listed, approximately 90% were seen once; the top ten hold approximately 4%. CDR3 length equals 13 residues. Per germline, CDR1 MNHNS and CDR2 SASEGT. On this clone itself: At one end, the junction sequence differs from germline, possibly due to a read error.

The sequence came from an adult in good health. This chain connects TRBV6-1 to TRBJ1-2; D remains unclear. This specimen consisted of peripheral blood, obtained on day 0 of AZD1222 vaccination. The chain's CDR3 is CASSEFADRGSFF. The CDR3 coding sequence is TGTGCCAGCAGTGAATTCGCCGACCGGGGTTCCTTCTTC.